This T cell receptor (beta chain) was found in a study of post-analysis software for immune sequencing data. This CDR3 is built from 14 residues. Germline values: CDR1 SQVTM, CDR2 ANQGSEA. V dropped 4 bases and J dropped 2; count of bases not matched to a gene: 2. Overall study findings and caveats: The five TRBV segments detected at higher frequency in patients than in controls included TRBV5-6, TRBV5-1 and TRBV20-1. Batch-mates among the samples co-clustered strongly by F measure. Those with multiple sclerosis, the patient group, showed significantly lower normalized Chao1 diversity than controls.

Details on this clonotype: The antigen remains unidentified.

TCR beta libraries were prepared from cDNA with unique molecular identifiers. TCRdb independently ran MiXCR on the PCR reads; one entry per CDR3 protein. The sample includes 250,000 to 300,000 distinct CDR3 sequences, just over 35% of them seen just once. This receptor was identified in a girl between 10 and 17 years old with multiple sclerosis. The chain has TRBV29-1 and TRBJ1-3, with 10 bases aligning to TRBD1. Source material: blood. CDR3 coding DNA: TGCAGCGTTGGGGACAGGGGAACTGGAAACACCATATATTTT. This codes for CSVGDRGTGNTIYF.